One sample yielded the 32 T cell receptor beta chains listed below, sequenced in a study of OX40 agonist ivuxolimab in advanced cancers. Profiled with immunoSEQ multiplex PCR; TCRdb holds only in-frame clones, not every one. The sample carries roughly 100,000 clones, about 92% recorded once. Sequences were derived from CD4+ or CD8+ T cells sorted from blood, sampled in a trial of the OX40 agonist ivuxolimab. All receptors come from an adult with an advanced solid tumor such as melanoma, head and neck, liver or kidney cancer.

The J gene is TRBJ1-2, the V gene TRBV11-2, with D perhaps matching TRBD1 (6 bases). The CDR3 totals 13 residues. Trimming left V 5 bases short and J 8 bases short, with 15 bases between. CDR1 and CDR2 (germline): SGHAT, FQNNGV. The CDR3 loop is CASSDTRTEGYTF. The CDR3 nucleotides are TGTGCCAGCAGCGATACCCGGACAGAGGGCTACACCTTC.

V and J are TRBV7-8 and TRBJ2-3; D remains ambiguous. Trimming took off 5 bases at V and 5 bases at J, with 14 bases between the two ends. CDR1 is SGHVS, CDR2 FQNEAQ, per germline. CDR3 length: 14 residues. CDR3 in amino acids: CASSPRVLLDTQYF. DNA for the CDR3: TGTGCCAGCAGCCCCCGGGTCTTACTAGATACGCAGTATTTT.

The chain recombines TRBV4-2 with TRBJ2-7, with 8 bases aligning to TRBD1. Losses at the gene ends were 2 bases for V and 6 bases for J; bases not matched to a gene: 6. The CDR3 has 14 amino acids. CDR1 and CDR2 (germline): LGHNA, YNFKEQ. As DNA, the CDR3 is TGTGCCAGCAGCCAATACAGGGGGTTGGGCGAGCAGTACTTC. This gives the protein CASSQYRGLGEQYF.

The chain combines TRBV27 with TRBJ2-7; possible D gene TRBD2, 6 bases. Looked up from germline, CDR1 is MNHEY and CDR2 is SMNVEV (reference sequence). The CDR3 is 13 residues long. The V gene lost 6 bases and the J gene lost 1 base, with 10 bases spanning the gap. The CDR3 sequence: CASSRDFSYEQYF. The CDR3 DNA is TGTGCCAGCAGCCGGGACTTTTCCTACGAGCAGTACTTC.

This clone turned up a few times. This chain links TRBV7-2 with TRBJ1-2; D is unclear. Germline CDR1 and CDR2: SGHTA and FQGNSA. The CDR3 has 16 residues. The V gene lost 1 base and the J gene lost 0 bases, with 12 bases spanning the gap. This CDR3 reads CASSLEVRPSNYGYTF. The CDR3 DNA sequence: TGTGCCAGCAGCTTAGAGGTCAGGCCCTCTAACTATGGCTACACCTTC.

The DNA for the CDR3 is TGTGCCAGCGTACCCCCTGGGGGGGAGGAGACCCAGTACTTC. Its translation: CASVPPGGEETQYF. J is TRBJ2-5 and V is TRBV28; TRBD2 matches 7 bases. This CDR3 spans 14 amino acids. CDR1 and CDR2 from the germline V gene are MDHEN and SYDVKM. Trimming cost V 8 bases and J 5 bases; bases outside gene matches: 11.

The rearrangement links TRBV6-6 to TRBJ2-5, with D unresolved. Germline CDR1 is MNHNY and CDR2 is SVGAGI (reference sequence). The CDR3 is made up of 11 amino acids. The V and J ends lost 7 bases and 5 bases respectively, with 8 bases between them. The CDR3 sequence: CASTLYETQYF. CDR3 sequence (DNA): TGTGCCAGCACTCTTTACGAGACCCAGTACTTC.

The chain carries TRBV23-1 and TRBJ2-1, with D possibly being TRBD1 (6 bases). TRBV23-1 is assigned to the ORF class and has an uncertain function. CDR3 size: 12 residues. V was trimmed by 4 bases and J by 7 bases, leaving 8 bases between them. CDR3 DNA sequence: TGCGCCAGCAGTCGAGGACAGAATGAGCAGTTCTTC. Amino acid sequence: CASSRGQNEQFF.

The chain carries TRBV11-2 and TRBJ2-7; tentatively, D is TRBD1 (5 bases). Trimming left V 5 bases short and J 1 base short, with 12 bases between. Germline CDR1 reads SGHAT; CDR2 reads FQNNGV. CDR3 length: 14 amino acids. The CDR3 nucleotides are TGTGCCAGCAGCCAGGGTGAGTTGTCCTACGAGCAGTACTTC. This gives the protein CASSQGELSYEQYF.

The chain links TRBV30 to TRBJ2-3, with D perhaps TRBD1 or TRBD2 (5 bases each). The germline V gene encodes CDR1 GTSNPN and CDR2 SVGIG (reference sequence). This CDR3 has 18 residues. Trimming shortened V by 2 bases and J by 2 bases, and 23 bases separated the two germline ends. The CDR3 DNA is TGTGCCTGGAGTCCCGGACTTCTACCCCAGGGTTACACAGATACGCAGTATTTT. It specifies CAWSPGLLPQGYTDTQYF.

V is TRBV6-5 and J is TRBJ2-7; 7 bases map to TRBD1. Trimming removed 4 bases from V and 0 bases from J; junction bases left unmatched: 3. CDR3 length: 14 residues. Germline CDR1 is MNHEY and CDR2 is SVGAGI. The CDR3 loop is CASSWTGTSYEQYF. CDR3 bases: TGTGCCAGCAGTTGGACAGGAACCTCCTACGAGCAGTACTTC.

The chain employs TRBV23-1 and TRBJ1-5, with TRBD1 matching over 11 bases. TRBV23-1 is noted as an ORF with a role that remains uncertain. V dropped 8 bases and J dropped 0; count of bases not matched to a gene: 6. The CDR3 has 16 amino acids. CDR3 DNA: TGCGCCAGCGACGGGACAGGGGGTTATAGCAATCAGCCCCAGCATTTT. It codes for CASDGTGGYSNQPQHF.

The genes are TRBV28 and TRBJ1-4; D call uncertain. CDR1 is MDHEN, CDR2 SYDVKM, per germline. V was shortened by 1 base and J by 3 bases, with 9 bases between the two germline ends. The CDR3 consists of 15 residues. The CDR3 here is CASSLLSYPNEKLFF. As DNA, the CDR3 is TGTGCCAGCAGTTTATTATCATACCCTAATGAAAAACTGTTTTTT.

The chain carries TRBV11-2 and TRBJ2-1; TRBD2 agrees at 11 bases. Germline CDR1 is SGHAT and CDR2 is FQNNGV. The length of the CDR3 is 17 residues. The J segment lost 2 bases and the V segment lost 2 bases, leaving 5 bases of the junction unmatched. CDR3 in amino acids: CASSLRLAGSPYNEQFF. DNA of the CDR3: TGTGCCAGCAGCTTAAGACTAGCGGGATCTCCCTACAATGAGCAGTTCTTC.

This clone showed up just once. The chain links TRBV5-1 to TRBJ2-1; D perhaps matches TRBD1 (6 bases). CDR3 size: 16 residues. Germline CDR1 SGHRS, CDR2 YFSETQ. V was clipped by 0 bases and J by 4 bases, with 14 bases between them. This CDR3 reads CASSLGNPQGYNEQFF. The CDR3 region has the DNA TGCGCCAGCAGCTTGGGAAACCCACAGGGATACAATGAGCAGTTCTTC.

This chain's CDR3 is CASSGDLAGGTYEQYF. DNA for the CDR3: TGCGCCAGCAGCGGGGATCTAGCGGGCGGGACCTACGAGCAGTACTTC. V gene TRBV5-1 combines with J gene TRBJ2-7; 8 bases are a match to TRBD2. Trimming at V came to 4 bases and at J to 2 bases, leaving 11 bases not matched to a gene. In germline, CDR1 is SGHRS, CDR2 YFSETQ. This CDR3 contains 16 residues. Drawing the rest from reference TRBV5-1 and TRBJ2-7, the complete variable domain is KAGVTQTPRYLIKTRGQQVTLSCSPISGHRSVSWYQQTPGQGLQFLFEYFSETQRNKGNFPGRFSGRQFSNSRSEMNVSTLELGDSALYLCASSGDLAGGTYEQYFGPGTRLTVT.

The chain links TRBV5-1 to TRBJ1-2, with unresolved D. The CDR3 is 15 amino acids. Trimming stripped 1 base from V and 6 bases from J, with 16 bases between. Germline V gene data show CDR1 as SGHRS and CDR2 as YFSETQ. The CDR3: CASSLRPLTPNGYTF. The DNA for the CDR3 is TGCGCCAGCAGCTTGAGACCCTTAACCCCAAATGGCTACACCTTC.

The chain recombines TRBV4-1 with TRBJ2-1; 12 bases fit TRBD2. Trimming cost V 0 bases and J 7 bases; bases outside gene matches: 10. The germline V gene encodes CDR1 MGHRA and CDR2 YSYEKL. This CDR3 region has 18 residues. CDR3 DNA: TGCGCCAGCAGCCAAGATGGGCGGACTAGCGGGATAAGGAATGAGCAGTTCTTC. This gives the protein CASSQDGRTSGIRNEQFF.

The V gene is TRBV18, the J gene TRBJ2-5, with 8 bases lining up with TRBD2. The CDR3 loop spans 16 amino acids. The V gene's germline CDR1 is KGHSH and CDR2 LQKENI. V lost 3 bases to trimming and J lost 4 bases; unmatched junction nucleotides: 10. CDR3 residues: CASSPTSVGGVETQYF. The CDR3 bases are TGTGCCAGCTCACCGACTAGCGTTGGGGGAGTAGAGACCCAGTACTTC.

The genes are TRBV7-2 and TRBJ2-3; no definite D call. V was pared by 1 base and J by 6 bases, with 8 bases between. Germline V lookup: CDR1 SGHTA, CDR2 FQGNSA. This CDR3 region has 13 residues. The CDR3 bases are TGTGCCAGCAGCTTAGTCCGGCTGGATACGCAGTATTTT. Translating it yields CASSLVRLDTQYF.

This sequence joins TRBV29-1 and TRBJ1-2, with 7 bases aligning to TRBD1. The germline V gene has CDR1 SQVTM and CDR2 ANQGSEA. The CDR3 loop spans 13 amino acids. J was trimmed by 12 bases and V by 6 bases; bases with no gene match: 16. The CDR3 sequence is CSVEGLSQGDDTF. As DNA, the CDR3 is TGCAGCGTGGAGGGCCTTAGTCAGGGGGACGACACCTTC.

This clone was picked up one time. This rearrangement joins TRBV6-6 to TRBJ2-2; 7 positions agree with TRBD2. This CDR3 contains 13 residues. V shed 5 bases, J shed 8 bases, and the junction held 5 bases outside the gene matches. Germline V gene lookup returns CDR1 MNHNY and CDR2 SVGAGI (reference sequence). The CDR3: CASSRLAPGELFF. The CDR3 nucleotides are TGTGCCAGCAGTCGACTAGCTCCGGGGGAGCTGTTTTTT.

The chain couples TRBV9 to TRBJ2-3, with a weak D call TRBD2 (6 bases). V was shortened by 0 bases and J by 0 bases, with 8 bases between the two germline ends. The CDR3 sequence is 15 residues long. Germline CDR1 is SGDLS and CDR2 is YYNGEE. The CDR3 DNA sequence: TGTGCCAGCAGCGTAGGCGGGGCTAGCACAGATACGCAGTATTTT. Protein sequence: CASSVGGASTDTQYF.

The CDR3 DNA reads TGTGCCAGCAGCGTAGGGGACACTGGAAACACCATATATTTT. Translating gives CASSVGDTGNTIYF. The V call is TRBV9, the J call TRBJ1-3; tentatively, D is TRBD1 (6 bases). V was shortened by 0 bases and J by 2 bases, with 6 bases between the two germline ends. Germline V CDR1 and CDR2: SGDLS, YYNGEE. CDR3 length: 14 amino acids. The full variable domain, completed using reference TRBV9 and TRBJ1-3, is DSGVTQTPKHLITATGQRVTLRCSPRSGDLSVYWYQQSLDQGLQFLIQYYNGEERAKGNILERFSAQQFPDLHSELNLSSLELGDSALYFCASSVGDTGNTIYFGEGSWLTVV.

V usage is TRBV7-3 and J usage is TRBJ2-1; D is unclear. The CDR3 covers 13 residues. V gave up 4 bases and J gave up 7 bases, with 11 bases separating them. CDR1 and CDR2 from the germline V gene are SGHTA and FQGTGA. The CDR3 reads CASSSNAWNEQFF. CDR3 sequence (DNA): TGTGCCAGCAGCTCCAACGCTTGGAATGAGCAGTTCTTC.

The chain joins TRBV7-2 to TRBJ1-1; tentative D call: TRBD1 (5 bases). This CDR3 region has 15 residues. Germline-derived CDR1 and CDR2 are SGHTA and FQGNSA. V gave up 5 bases and J gave up 0 bases, with 13 bases separating them. The CDR3, as DNA: TGTGCCAGCAGCCCACGGGGGGACCTGAACACTGAAGCTTTCTTT. Its protein is CASSPRGDLNTEAFF.

The chain employs TRBV7-2 and TRBJ1-5, with 10 bases fitting TRBD1. V trimming: 5 bases; J trimming: 2 bases; junction bases outside the gene matches: 6. Germline CDR1 SGHTA, CDR2 FQGNSA. CDR3 length equals 16 residues. CDR3 sequence reads: CASSARQGAGNQPQHF. The CDR3 nucleotides read TGTGCCAGCAGCGCTCGACAGGGGGCTGGCAATCAGCCCCAGCATTTT.

This sequence joins TRBV6-5 and TRBJ1-5, with 7 nucleotides matching TRBD1. This CDR3 comprises 11 residues. The V gene end was trimmed by 8 bases and the J gene end by 9 bases; junction bases not matched to a gene: 4. The germline V gene encodes CDR1 MNHEY and CDR2 SVGAGI. The CDR3 protein is CASGDSRPQHF. The CDR3 DNA is TGTGCCAGCGGGGACAGTCGGCCCCAGCATTTT.

This rearrangement joins TRBV5-5 to TRBJ2-5, with TRBD1 as a possible D gene (5 bases). Trimming shortened V by 0 bases and J by 5 bases, and 8 bases separated the two germline ends. The length of the CDR3 is 13 residues. The V gene's germline CDR1 is SGHKS and CDR2 YYEKEE (reference sequence). CDR3 nucleotides: TGTGCCAGCAGCTTGGCCAGGGTTGAGACCCAGTACTTC. It encodes CASSLARVETQYF.

The rearrangement joins TRBV5-6 to TRBJ1-5; 8 bases agree with TRBD1. With V trimmed by 4 bases and J by 4 bases, 10 bases remained unmatched. This CDR3 has 16 amino acids. Germline V gives CDR1 SGHDT, CDR2 YYEEEE. CDR3 nucleotides: TGTGCCAGCAGCGCCGGACAGGGCAGATGGAATCAGCCCCAGCATTTT. Translation: CASSAGQGRWNQPQHF. Full variable domain (remainder filled in from reference TRBV5-6 and TRBJ1-5): DAGVTQSPTHLIKTRGQQVTLRCSPKSGHDTVSWYQQALGQGPQFIFQYYEEEERQRGNFPDRFSGHQFPNYSSELNVNALLLGDSALYLCASSAGQGRWNQPQHFGDGTRLSIL.

This clone was seen just once. The chain carries TRBV5-1 and TRBJ2-7; 9 bases match TRBD1. There are 16 residues in the CDR3. Germline assignment: CDR1 SGHRS and CDR2 YFSETQ. The ends lost 2 bases at V and 6 bases at J; junction bases unmatched: 12. In nucleotides, the CDR3 is TGCGCCAGCAGCTTACCTTTGGGACAGGGAGGGGGCGAGCAGTACTTC. Its protein product is CASSLPLGQGGGEQYF.

This clone turned up a few times. This sequence joins TRBV27 and TRBJ1-1, with 8 nucleotides matching TRBD1. V lost 6 bases and J lost 2; bases outside the gene matches: 5. From germline, CDR1 is MNHEY and CDR2 SMNVEV (reference sequence). This CDR3 contains 14 residues. CDR3 nucleotide sequence: TGTGCCAGCAGCAAACAGGGGGTAAACACTGAAGCTTTCTTT. Protein: CASSKQGVNTEAFF.